The clone carrying this TCR beta chain was recorded many times. Its target is not known. TCRdb redid the calling of the 5' RACE reads with MiXCR, one entry per CDR3 protein. The data contain about 40,000 distinct CDR3 sequences, approximately 15% of them singletons. From germline, CDR1 is MNHEY and CDR2 SVGEGT. V was clipped by 2 bases and J by 8 bases, with 12 bases between them. The CDR3 has 13 residues. This sample stems from a study of neurological immune-mediated disorders. CD4+ or CD8+ T cells, over 800,000 per library, were used for sorted libraries. General study results and limits: Multiple sclerosis patients had less TCR clonal expansion than even healthy controls, unlike HTLV-1-associated myelopathy.

Sequenced material: CD4+ T cells from blood. This chain joins TRBV6-2 or TRBV6-3 and TRBJ1-1, with a weak D call TRBD1 (6 bases). The clonotype comes from a woman aged 55 to 70 with HTLV-1-associated myelopathy (HAM/TSP). The CDR3 is CASSYRDIGEAFF. The CDR3 DNA reads as TGTGCCAGCAGTTACAGGGACATTGGCGAAGCTTTCTTT.